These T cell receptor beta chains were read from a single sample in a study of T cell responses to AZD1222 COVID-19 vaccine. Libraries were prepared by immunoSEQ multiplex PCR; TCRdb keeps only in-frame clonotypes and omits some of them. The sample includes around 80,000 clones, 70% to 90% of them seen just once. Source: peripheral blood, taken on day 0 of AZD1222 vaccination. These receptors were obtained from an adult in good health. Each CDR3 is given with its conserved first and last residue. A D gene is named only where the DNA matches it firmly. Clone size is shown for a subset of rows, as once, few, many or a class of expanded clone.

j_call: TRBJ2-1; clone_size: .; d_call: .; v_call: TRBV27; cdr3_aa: CASSLSGLYNEQFF; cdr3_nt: TGTGCCAGCAGTTTATCGGGACTCTACAATGAGCAGTTCTTC
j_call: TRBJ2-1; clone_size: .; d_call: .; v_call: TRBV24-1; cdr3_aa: CATSDPGGTGSGDEQFF; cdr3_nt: TGTGCCACCAGTGATCCGGGGGGGACAGGGAGCGGCGATGAGCAGTTCTTC
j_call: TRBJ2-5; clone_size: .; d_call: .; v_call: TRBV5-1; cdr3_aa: CASSPGQQETQYF; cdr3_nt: TGCGCCAGCAGTCCGGGACAACAAGAGACCCAGTACTTC
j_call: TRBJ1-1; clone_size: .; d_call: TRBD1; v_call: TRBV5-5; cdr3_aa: CALTGGGRLWGTEAFF; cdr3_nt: TGTGCCTTGACGGGAGGGGGCCGGCTTTGGGGCACTGAAGCTTTCTTT
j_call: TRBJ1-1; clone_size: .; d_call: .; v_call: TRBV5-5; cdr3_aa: CASSKDSNTEAFF; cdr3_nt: TGTGCCAGCAGCAAGGACAGCAACACTGAAGCTTTCTTT
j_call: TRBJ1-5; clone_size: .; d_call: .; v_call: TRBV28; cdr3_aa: CASSSPRGAPGNQPQHF; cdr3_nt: TGTGCCAGCAGTTCCCCTAGGGGGGCTCCGGGCAATCAGCCCCAGCATTTT
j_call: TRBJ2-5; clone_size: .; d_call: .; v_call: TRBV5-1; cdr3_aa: CASSLTATQETQYF; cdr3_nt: TGCGCCAGCAGCTTGACAGCAACTCAAGAGACCCAGTACTTC
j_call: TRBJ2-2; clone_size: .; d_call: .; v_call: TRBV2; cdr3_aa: CASTPWKTFTGELFF; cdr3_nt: TGTGCCAGCACCCCTTGGAAGACCTTCACCGGGGAGCTGTTTTTT
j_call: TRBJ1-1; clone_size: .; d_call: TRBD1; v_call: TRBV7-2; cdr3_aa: CASSTGQYTEAFF; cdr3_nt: TGTGCCAGCAGCACGGGACAGTACACTGAAGCTTTCTTT
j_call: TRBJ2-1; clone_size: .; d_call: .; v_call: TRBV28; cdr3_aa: CASSLYSQEQFF; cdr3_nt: TGTGCCAGCAGTTTATATAGCCAAGAGCAGTTCTTC
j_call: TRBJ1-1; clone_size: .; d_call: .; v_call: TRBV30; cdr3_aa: CAWLREDGTEAFF; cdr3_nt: TGTGCCTGGTTGAGGGAGGATGGCACTGAAGCTTTCTTT
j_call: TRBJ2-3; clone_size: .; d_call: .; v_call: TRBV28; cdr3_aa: CAGQRGGLSTDTQYF; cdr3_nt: TGTGCCGGGCAAAGGGGGGGACTAAGCACAGATACGCAGTATTTT
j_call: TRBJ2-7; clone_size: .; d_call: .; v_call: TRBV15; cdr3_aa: CATSRDLGRGEQYF; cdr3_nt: TGTGCCACCAGCAGAGATTTGGGGCGGGGCGAGCAGTACTTC
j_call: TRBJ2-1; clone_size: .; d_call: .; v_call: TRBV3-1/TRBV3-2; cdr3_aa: CASSQTPGQGYNEQFF; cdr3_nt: TGTGCCAGCAGCCAAACTCCTGGGCAGGGCTACAATGAGCAGTTCTTC
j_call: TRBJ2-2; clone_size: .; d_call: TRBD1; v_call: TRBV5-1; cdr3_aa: CASRQGARTGELFF; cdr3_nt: TGCGCCAGCAGGCAGGGGGCTCGCACCGGGGAGCTGTTTTTT
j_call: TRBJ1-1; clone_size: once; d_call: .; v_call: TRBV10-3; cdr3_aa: CAISAPGTDTEAFF; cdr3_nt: TGTGCCATCAGCGCTCCCGGGACTGACACTGAAGCTTTCTTT